This is a list of T cell receptor beta chains from one sample in a study of T cell responses to AZD1222 COVID-19 vaccine. Assay: immunoSEQ multiplex PCR; the TCRdb copy retains only in-frame clones and omits some. The data show roughly 80,000 clones, around 89% seen once. The material was peripheral blood, obtained on day 0 of MenACWY control vaccination. These receptor sequences come from an adult in good health. Both conserved end residues are part of each CDR3. The order of the fields is clone size, CDR3 length, V gene, D gene, J gene, CDR3 protein, CDR3 DNA. A D gene is named only where the DNA matches it firmly. For some rows the clone size is stated as once, few or many, or as a class when expanded; others skip it.

>.|13|TRBV5-1|.|TRBJ1-5
CASRDGSNQPQHF
TGCGCCAGCAGAGACGGTAGCAATCAGCCCCAGCATTTT
>.|15|TRBV24-1|.|TRBJ2-3
CATSDLGASTDTQYF
TGTGCCACCAGTGATTTGGGGGCTTCAACAGATACGCAGTATTTT
>.|14|TRBV11-3|TRBD1|TRBJ2-7
CASSLDRGPGEQYF
TGTGCCAGCAGCCTCGACAGGGGACCAGGCGAGCAGTACTTC
>.|17|TRBV10-3|TRBD2|TRBJ2-7
CAISESGLAGVSDEQYF
TGTGCCATCAGTGAGTCGGGACTAGCGGGAGTCAGCGACGAGCAGTACTTC
>.|12|TRBV5-1|.|TRBJ2-1
CASSPERVVQFF
TGCGCCAGCAGCCCCGAGAGGGTAGTCCAGTTCTTC
>.|14|TRBV18|TRBD1|TRBJ2-1
CASSPRQGLNEQFF
TGTGCCAGCTCACCTAGACAGGGGCTCAATGAGCAGTTCTTC
>.|15|TRBV9|TRBD2|TRBJ2-2
CASSVGGLGTGELFF
TGTGCCAGCAGCGTAGGGGGACTAGGAACTGGGGAGCTGTTTTTT
>.|15|TRBV6-1|.|TRBJ2-7
CASSEAEGGLNEQYF
TGTGCCAGCAGTGAAGCAGAAGGGGGGTTAAACGAGCAGTACTTC
>.|15|TRBV28|TRBD2|TRBJ2-7
CASSPLGLAGYEQYF
TGTGCCAGCAGTCCTTTGGGACTAGCGGGGTACGAGCAGTACTTC
>.|16|TRBV24-1|.|TRBJ2-7
CATSDPGTENYYEQYF
TGTGCCACCAGTGACCCGGGGACGGAGAACTACTACGAGCAGTACTTC
>.|14|TRBV19|.|TRBJ1-1
CASSIENMNTEAFF
TGTGCCAGTAGTATTGAGAATATGAACACTGAAGCTTTCTTT
>.|14|TRBV29-1|TRBD1|TRBJ1-6
CSVAGDSYNSPLHF
TGCAGCGTCGCCGGGGACAGCTATAATTCACCCCTCCACTTT
>.|15|TRBV28|TRBD1|TRBJ2-3
CASSYGQGATDTQYF
TGTGCCAGCAGCTACGGACAGGGGGCCACAGATACGCAGTATTTT
>once|12|TRBV30|.|TRBJ1-5
CAWSVGREPQHF
TGTGCCTGGAGTGTAGGGAGGGAGCCCCAGCATTTT
>.|14|TRBV5-4|TRBD1|TRBJ1-1
CASTPQGANTEAFF
TGTGCCAGCACCCCACAGGGGGCGAACACTGAAGCTTTCTTT
>once|14|TRBV28|.|TRBJ1-5
CASSSRQGNQPQHF
TGTGCCAGCAGTTCACGGCAGGGGAATCAGCCCCAGCATTTT
>.|14|TRBV19|.|TRBJ1-4
CATSYSEANEKLFF
TGTGCCACCTCATATTCGGAGGCTAATGAAAAACTGTTTTTT